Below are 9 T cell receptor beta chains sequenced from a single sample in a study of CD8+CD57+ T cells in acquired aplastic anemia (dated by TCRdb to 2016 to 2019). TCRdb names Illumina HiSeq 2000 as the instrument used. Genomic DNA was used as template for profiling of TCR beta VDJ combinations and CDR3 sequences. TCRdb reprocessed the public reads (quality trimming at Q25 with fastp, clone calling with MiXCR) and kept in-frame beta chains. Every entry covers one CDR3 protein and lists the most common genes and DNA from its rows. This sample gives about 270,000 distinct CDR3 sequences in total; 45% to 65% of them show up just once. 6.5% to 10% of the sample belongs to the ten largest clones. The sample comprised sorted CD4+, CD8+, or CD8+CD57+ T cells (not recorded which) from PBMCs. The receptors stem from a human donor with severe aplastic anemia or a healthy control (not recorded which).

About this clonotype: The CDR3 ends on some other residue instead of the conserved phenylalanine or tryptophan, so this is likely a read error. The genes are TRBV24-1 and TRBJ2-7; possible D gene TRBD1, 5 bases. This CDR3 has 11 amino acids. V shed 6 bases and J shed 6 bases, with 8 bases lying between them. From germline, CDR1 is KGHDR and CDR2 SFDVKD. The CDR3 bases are TGTGCCACCAGTCAGGGTGGCGAGCAGTACTCC. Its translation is CATSQGGEQYS.

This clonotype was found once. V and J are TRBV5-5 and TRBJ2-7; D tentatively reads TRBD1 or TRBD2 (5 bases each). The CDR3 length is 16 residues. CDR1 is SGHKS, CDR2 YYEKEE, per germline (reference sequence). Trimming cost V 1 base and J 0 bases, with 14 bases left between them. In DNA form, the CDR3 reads TGTGCCAGCAGCTTGTACGGGGCCCCCTTCTCCTACGAGCAGTACTTC. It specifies CASSLYGAPFSYEQYF.

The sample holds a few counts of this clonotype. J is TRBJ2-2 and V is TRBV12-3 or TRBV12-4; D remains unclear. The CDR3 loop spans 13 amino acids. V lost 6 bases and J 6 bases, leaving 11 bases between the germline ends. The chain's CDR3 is CASSRSTSGELFF. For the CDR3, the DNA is TGTGCCAGCAGCCGGAGTACGTCCGGGGAGCTGTTTTTT.

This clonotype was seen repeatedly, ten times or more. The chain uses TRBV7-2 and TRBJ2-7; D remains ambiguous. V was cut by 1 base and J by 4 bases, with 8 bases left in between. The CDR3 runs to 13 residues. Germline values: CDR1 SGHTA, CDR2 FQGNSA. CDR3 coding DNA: TGTGCCAGCAGCTTAGAAAAGGGATACGAGCAGTACTTC. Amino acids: CASSLEKGYEQYF.

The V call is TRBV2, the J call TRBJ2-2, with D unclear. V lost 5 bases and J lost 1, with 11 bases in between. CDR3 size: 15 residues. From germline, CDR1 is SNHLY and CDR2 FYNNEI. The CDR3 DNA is TGTGCCAGCAGTCAGACCCCCGAGAACACCGGGGAGCTGTTTTTT. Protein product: CASSQTPENTGELFF. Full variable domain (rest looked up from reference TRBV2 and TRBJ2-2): EPEVTQTPSHQVTQMGQEVILRCVPISNHLYFYWYRQILGQKVEFLVSFYNNEISEKSEIFDDQFSVERPDGSNFTLKIRSTKLEDSAMYFCASSQTPENTGELFFGEGSRLTVL.

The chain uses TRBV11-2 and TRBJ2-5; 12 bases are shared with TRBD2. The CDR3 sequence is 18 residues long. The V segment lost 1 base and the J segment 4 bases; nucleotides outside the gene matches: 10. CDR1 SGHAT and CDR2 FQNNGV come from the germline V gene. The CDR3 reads CASSLARRLAGEGETQYF. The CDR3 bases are TGTGCCAGCAGCTTAGCACGAAGACTAGCGGGGGAAGGAGAGACCCAGTACTTC.

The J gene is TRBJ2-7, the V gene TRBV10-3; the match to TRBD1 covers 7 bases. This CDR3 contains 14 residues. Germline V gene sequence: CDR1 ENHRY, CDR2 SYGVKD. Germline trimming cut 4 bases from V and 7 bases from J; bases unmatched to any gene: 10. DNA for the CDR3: TGTGCCATCAGTGGCTACAGGGGCCCCGGGGAGCAGTACTTC. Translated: CAISGYRGPGEQYF.

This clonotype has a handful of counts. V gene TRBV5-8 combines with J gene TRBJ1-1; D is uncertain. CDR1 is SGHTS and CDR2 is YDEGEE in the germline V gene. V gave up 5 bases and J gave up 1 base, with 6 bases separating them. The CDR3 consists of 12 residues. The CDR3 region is CASRRENTEAFF. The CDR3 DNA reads TGTGCCAGCAGGCGAGAGAACACTGAAGCTTTCTTT.

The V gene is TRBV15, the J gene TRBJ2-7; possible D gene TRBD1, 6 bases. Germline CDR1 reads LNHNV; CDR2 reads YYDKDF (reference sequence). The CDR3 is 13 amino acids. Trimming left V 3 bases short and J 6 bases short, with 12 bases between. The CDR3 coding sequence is TGTGCCACCAGCAGTGAAGGGGGACCCGAGCAGTACTTC. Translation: CATSSEGGPEQYF.